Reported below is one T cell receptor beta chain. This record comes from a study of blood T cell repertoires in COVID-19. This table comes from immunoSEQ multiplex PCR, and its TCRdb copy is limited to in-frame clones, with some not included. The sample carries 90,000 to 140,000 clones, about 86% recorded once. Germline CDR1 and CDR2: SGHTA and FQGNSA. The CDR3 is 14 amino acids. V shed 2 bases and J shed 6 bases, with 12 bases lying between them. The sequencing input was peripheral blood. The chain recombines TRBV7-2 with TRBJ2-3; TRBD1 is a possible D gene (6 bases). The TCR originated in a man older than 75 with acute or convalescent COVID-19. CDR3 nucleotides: TGTGCCAGCAGCTTAACAGGGATGAAGGATACGCAGTATTTT. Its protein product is CASSLTGMKDTQYF.